This TCR beta chain is from a study of CD8 T cells in ankylosing spondylitis. V was cut by 3 bases and J by 2 bases, with 15 bases left in between. CDR1 MNHEY and CDR2 SMNVEV come from the germline V gene (reference sequence). The CDR3 extends over 16 amino acids. This clonotype was seen more than once but under ten times. Its matching antigen is unknown. The authors made TCR beta libraries by quantitative 5'-RACE with molecular barcodes. From the 5' RACE reads, TCRdb called clonotypes with MiXCR, one entry per CDR3 protein. The table lists some 140,000 distinct CDR3 sequences, 8% to 9% of them singletons. Points from the study as a whole: As reported, disease-linked clones showed significant enrichment in matched ankylosing spondylitis synovial fluid. Some motif variants had been reported before (in reactive arthritis synovial fluid and blood).

The clonotype originates from a male donor with ankylosing spondylitis. The sample was synovial fluid, either unsorted or a sorted T cell fraction (not recorded which). The chain is built from TRBV27 and TRBJ2-3; D may be TRBD1 (6 bases). CDR3 bases: TGTGCCAGCAGTTTCTACAGGGCGTGGAACACAGATACGCAGTATTTT. Its protein is CASSFYRAWNTDTQYF.